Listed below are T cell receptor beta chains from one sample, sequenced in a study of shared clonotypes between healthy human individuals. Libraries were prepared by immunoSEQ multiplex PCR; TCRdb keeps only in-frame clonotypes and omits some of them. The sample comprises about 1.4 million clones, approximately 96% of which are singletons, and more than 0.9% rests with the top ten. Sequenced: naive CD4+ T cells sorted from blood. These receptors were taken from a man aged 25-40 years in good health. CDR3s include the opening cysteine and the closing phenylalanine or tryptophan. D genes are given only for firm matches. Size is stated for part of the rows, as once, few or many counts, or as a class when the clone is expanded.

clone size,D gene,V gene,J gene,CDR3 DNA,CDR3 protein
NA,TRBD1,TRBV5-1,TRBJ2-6,TGCGCCAGCAGCTTGGGTGACAGGGCACTCTCTGGGGCCAACGTCCTGACTTTC,CASSLGDRALSGANVLTF
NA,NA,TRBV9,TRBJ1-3,TGTGCCAGCAGCGTCTCACAGGTCGCGGGGAACACCATATATTTT,CASSVSQVAGNTIYF
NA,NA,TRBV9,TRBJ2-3,TGTGCCAGCAGCGTAGACAGGGAGGGAACAGATACGCAGTATTTT,CASSVDREGTDTQYF
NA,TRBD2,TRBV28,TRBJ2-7,TGTGCCAGCAGTTTTCTCGGGACTAGCGGCTACGAGCAGTACTTC,CASSFLGTSGYEQYF
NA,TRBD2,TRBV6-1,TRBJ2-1,TGTGCCAGCGGAGCGGGAAGAGCGAATGAGCAGTTCTTC,CASGAGRANEQFF
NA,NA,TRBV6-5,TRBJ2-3,TGTGCCAGCAGTTACGGTCGAACAATAGGCCATACGCAGTATTTT,CASSYGRTIGHTQYF
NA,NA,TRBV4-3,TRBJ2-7,TGCGCCAGCAGCCAAGATACTACTAGCCGCAACGACTACGAGCAGTACTTC,CASSQDTTSRNDYEQYF
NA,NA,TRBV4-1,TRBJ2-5,TGCGCCAGCAGCCAAGCCGGGGGCCCCGACGGAGAGACCCAGTACTTC,CASSQAGGPDGETQYF
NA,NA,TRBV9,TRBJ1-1,TGTGCCAGCAGCGTAGCCCCGAACACTGAAGCTTTCTTT,CASSVAPNTEAFF
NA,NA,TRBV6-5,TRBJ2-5,TGTGCCAGCAGTTACGGCTTCCAAGAGACCCAGTACTTC,CASSYGFQETQYF
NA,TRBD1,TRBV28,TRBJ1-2,TGTGCCAGCAGGAAATCAGGGGGCGATAAGGGCTACACCTTC,CASRKSGGDKGYTF
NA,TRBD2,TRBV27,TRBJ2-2,TGTGCCAGCAGTTTAACGGGAGGGCCGGTCGGGGAGCTGTTTTTT,CASSLTGGPVGELFF
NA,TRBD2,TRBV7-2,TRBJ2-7,TGTGCCAGCAGCCTAGCGGGAAACTACGAGCAGTACTTC,CASSLAGNYEQYF
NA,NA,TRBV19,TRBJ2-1,TGTGCCAGTAGCCCACGGACTTACAATGAGCAGTTCTTC,CASSPRTYNEQFF
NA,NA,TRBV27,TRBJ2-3,TGTGCCAGCAGCCCCACAGACAGTCACACAGATACGCAGTATTTT,CASSPTDSHTDTQYF
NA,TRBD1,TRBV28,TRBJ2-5,TGTGCCAGCAGTCGGACAGGGGGCGGTCTGGAGACCCAGTACTTC,CASSRTGGGLETQYF
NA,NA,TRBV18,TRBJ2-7,TGTGCCGTCGCTTCCCCCTTGGGGGAGCAGTACTTC,CAVASPLGEQYF
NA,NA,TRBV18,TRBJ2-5,TGTGCCAGCTCACCTTATCAGGGGCGGGAGACCCAGTACTTC,CASSPYQGRETQYF
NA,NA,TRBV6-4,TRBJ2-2,TGTGCCAGCAGTGACTCGATCAGGGCGGGACCATCAAACAACCCTAGCACCGGGGAGCTGTTTTTT,CASSDSIRAGPSNNPSTGELFF
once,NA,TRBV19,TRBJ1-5,TGTGCCAGTAGTATGATGAATCAGCCCCAGCATTTT,CASSMMNQPQHF
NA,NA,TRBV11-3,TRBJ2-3,TGTGCCAGCAGCTTAGGGGGCCTCGGCACAGATACGCAGTATTTT,CASSLGGLGTDTQYF
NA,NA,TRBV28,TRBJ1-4,TGTGCCAGCAGTTTCGGAGACAGCAATGAAAAACTGTTTTTT,CASSFGDSNEKLFF
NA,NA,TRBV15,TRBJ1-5,TGTGCCACCAGCAGAGATTCAAACACGGGAGTTGGCAATCAGCCCCAGCATTTT,CATSRDSNTGVGNQPQHF
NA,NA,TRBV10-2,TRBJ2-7,TGCGCCAGCAAGAACCCGGCCTACGAGCAGTACTTC,CASKNPAYEQYF
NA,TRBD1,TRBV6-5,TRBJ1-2,TGTGCCAGCAGTTTCGGACAGGGGTATGGCTACACCTTC,CASSFGQGYGYTF
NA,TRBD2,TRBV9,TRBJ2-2,TGTGCCAGCAGCGTATTCTTTGCTGGGACTAGCGGGAGAGAGCACACCGGGGAGCTGTTTTTT,CASSVFFAGTSGREHTGELFF
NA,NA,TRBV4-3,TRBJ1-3,TGCGCCAGCAGCCAGGGGCGGGGCAGACACTCTGGAAACACCATATATTTT,CASSQGRGRHSGNTIYF
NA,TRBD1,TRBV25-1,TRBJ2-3,TGTGCCAGCAGTGGACAGGGGAGTCCACAAGATACGCAGTATTTT,CASSGQGSPQDTQYF
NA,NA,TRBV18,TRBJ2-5,TGTGCCAGCTCACCACTTGATGGGGGCGTTGGGCCAGGAGAGACCCAGTACTTC,CASSPLDGGVGPGETQYF
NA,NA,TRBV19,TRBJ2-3,TGTGCCAGTAGCCAGGTAGCAGATACGCAGTATTTT,CASSQVADTQYF
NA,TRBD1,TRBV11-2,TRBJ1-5,TGTGCCAGCAGCTTACGGACAGGGGGCAGGAGCAATCAGCCCCAGCATTTT,CASSLRTGGRSNQPQHF
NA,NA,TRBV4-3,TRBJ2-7,TGCGCCAGCAGCCAAGATCCCAGGGCCTACGAGCAGTACTTC,CASSQDPRAYEQYF
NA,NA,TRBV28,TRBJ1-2,TGTGCCAGCAGGGACGACCCGAGCTATGGCTACACCTTC,CASRDDPSYGYTF
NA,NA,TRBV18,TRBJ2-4,TGTGCCAGCTCACCGTCGCCAAGCTTAGGGGCGCCCAAAAACATTCAGTACTTC,CASSPSPSLGAPKNIQYF
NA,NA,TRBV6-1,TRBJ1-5,TGTGCCAGCACCCAAGGGGTGGGTGGACAGCCCCAGCATTTT,CASTQGVGGQPQHF
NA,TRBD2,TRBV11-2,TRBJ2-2,TGTGCCAGCAGCTTCTTGCTAGCGGGAGTTGGTACCGGGGAGCTGTTTTTT,CASSFLLAGVGTGELFF
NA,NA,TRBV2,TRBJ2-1,TGTGCCAGCAGTGAACGAGCACTAGGGCCCAATGAGCAGTTCTTC,CASSERALGPNEQFF
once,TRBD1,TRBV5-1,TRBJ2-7,TGCGCCAGCAGCTTGGATATACAGGGGGCGGGCTACGAGCAGTACTTC,CASSLDIQGAGYEQYF
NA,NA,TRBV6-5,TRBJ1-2,TGTGCCAGCAGTTACGATCAGGACTTCTATGGCTACACCTTC,CASSYDQDFYGYTF
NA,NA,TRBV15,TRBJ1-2,TGTGCCACCAGTCCCCCCCACCTTCCGAGGGGCTCGAAGGGCTACACCTTC,CATSPPHLPRGSKGYTF
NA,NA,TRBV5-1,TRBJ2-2,TGCGCCAGCAGCTATGACAACTCGCCCGGGGAGCTGTTTTTT,CASSYDNSPGELFF
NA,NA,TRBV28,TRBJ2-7,TGTGCCAGCAGTCCTCGGGGGCCAGCCCACGAGCAGTACTTC,CASSPRGPAHEQYF
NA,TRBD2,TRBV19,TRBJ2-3,TGTGCCAGTAGTTTGCCGGGTAGCGGGGTCACAGATACGCAGTATTTT,CASSLPGSGVTDTQYF
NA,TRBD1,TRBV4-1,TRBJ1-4,TGCGCCAGCAGTCGTTCCGGGACAGGGGTGACTAATGAAAAACTGTTTTTT,CASSRSGTGVTNEKLFF
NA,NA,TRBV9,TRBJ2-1,TGTGCCAGCAGCGTAGGCTCGGCGAGGAGTGATGAGCAGTTCTTC,CASSVGSARSDEQFF
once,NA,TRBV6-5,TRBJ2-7,TGTGCCAGCAGTTCTACGACGCGTGAGCAGTACTTC,CASSSTTREQYF
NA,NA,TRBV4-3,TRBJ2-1,TGCGCCAGCAGCCACCATATAGTTAGCGGAACATCCTACAATGAGCAGTTCTTC,CASSHHIVSGTSYNEQFF
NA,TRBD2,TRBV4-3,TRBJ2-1,TGCGCCAGCAGCCAAGATTTAGCGGGAGGACATTACAATGAGCAGTTCTTC,CASSQDLAGGHYNEQFF
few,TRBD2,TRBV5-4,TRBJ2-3,TGTGCCAGCAGCTTGACTAGCGGGAGCACAGATACGCAGTATTTT,CASSLTSGSTDTQYF
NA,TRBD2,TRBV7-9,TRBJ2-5,TGTGCCAGCAGCGCCCCGGGACTAGCGACGAGAACGGAGACCCAGTACTTC,CASSAPGLATRTETQYF
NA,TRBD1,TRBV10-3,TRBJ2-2,TGTGCCATCAGTGTCGGGGGACAGGGATCCACCGGGGAGCTGTTTTTT,CAISVGGQGSTGELFF
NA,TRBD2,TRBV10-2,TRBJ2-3,TGCGCCAGCACTTGGACTAGCGAAAGCACAGATACGCAGTATTTT,CASTWTSESTDTQYF
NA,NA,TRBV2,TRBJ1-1,TGTGCCAGCAGTGGGGGCGTAAGGACTGAAGCTTTCTTT,CASSGGVRTEAFF
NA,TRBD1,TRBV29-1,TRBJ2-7,TGCAGCGTTGAAGGACAGGGTCACTACGAGCAGTACTTC,CSVEGQGHYEQYF
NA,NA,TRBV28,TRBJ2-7,TGTGCCAGCAGTTTAGGACTCGGGGGTCCTTCCTTATTCGAGCAGTACTTC,CASSLGLGGPSLFEQYF
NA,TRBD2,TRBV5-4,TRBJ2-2,TGTGCCAGCAGCCCTTATACTAGCGGGAGGAACACCGGGGAGCTGTTTTTT,CASSPYTSGRNTGELFF
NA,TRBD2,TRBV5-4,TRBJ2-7,TGTGCCAGCAGCGAGGGACTAGCGGGAGTCAACGAGCAGTACTTC,CASSEGLAGVNEQYF
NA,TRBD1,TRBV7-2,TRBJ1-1,TGTGCCAGCAGGGGGACAGGGAACACTGAAGCTTTCTTT,CASRGTGNTEAFF
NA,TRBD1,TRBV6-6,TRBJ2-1,TGTGCCAGCAGTTACAGGACAGGGGGCAGGGTTGAGCAGTTCTTC,CASSYRTGGRVEQFF
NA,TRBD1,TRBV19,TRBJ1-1,TGTGCCAGTAGTCCCACCGGGACAGTGAACACTGAAGCTTTCTTT,CASSPTGTVNTEAFF